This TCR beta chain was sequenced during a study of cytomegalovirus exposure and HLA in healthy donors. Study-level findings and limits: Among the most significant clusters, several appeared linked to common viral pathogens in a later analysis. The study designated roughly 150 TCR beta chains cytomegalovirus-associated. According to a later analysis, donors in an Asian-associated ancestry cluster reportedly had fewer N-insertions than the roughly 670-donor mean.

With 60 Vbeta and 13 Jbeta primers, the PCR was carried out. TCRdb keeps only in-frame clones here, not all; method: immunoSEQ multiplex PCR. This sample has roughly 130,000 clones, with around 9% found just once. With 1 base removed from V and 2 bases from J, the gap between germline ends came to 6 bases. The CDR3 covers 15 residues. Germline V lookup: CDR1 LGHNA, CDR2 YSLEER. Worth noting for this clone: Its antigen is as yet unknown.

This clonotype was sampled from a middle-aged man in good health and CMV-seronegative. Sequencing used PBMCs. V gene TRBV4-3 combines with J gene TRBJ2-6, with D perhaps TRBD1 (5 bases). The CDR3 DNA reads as TGCGCCAGCAGCCAAGGCAGGGCTGGGGCCAACGTCCTGACTTTC. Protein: CASSQGRAGANVLTF.